This T cell receptor (beta chain) appears in the sequencing data of a study of T-cell memory formation after mild COVID-19. Study as a whole: The study found TCR clusters largely donor specific.

The germline gives CDR1 LGHNA, CDR2 YSLEER. V lost 0 bases, J lost 2 bases, and 17 bases lay in between. CDR3 length: 17 amino acids. Points on this clonotype: What it binds is unknown.

A 5'RACE reaction primed in the constant segment made cDNA libraries of TCR alpha and TCR beta, and these carried sample barcodes and UMIs. From the 5' RACE reads, TCRdb called clonotypes with MiXCR, one entry per CDR3 protein. This table holds 200,000 to 300,000 distinct CDR3 sequences, 15% to 19% found once. Study findings and constraints: Mostly located in CM and EM were contracting CD4+ clones, with contracting CD8+ clones located in EMRA.

This TCR derives from an adult woman who had mild COVID-19 (a few samples of this study predate the infection). Cell type and time point are not known. Sequenced: PBMCs or a T cell subset sorted from them (not recorded which). The chain uses TRBV4-3 and TRBJ2-7; a weak D match, TRBD2 (6 bases). The CDR3 sequence: CASSQDQRRGGAYEQYF. The DNA of the CDR3 is TGCGCCAGCAGCCAAGATCAACGGCGCGGAGGGGCCTACGAGCAGTACTTC.